A selection of T cell receptor beta chains follows, all from one sample in a study of T cells in Graves' hyperthyroidism and ophthalmopathy. Via MiXCR, TCRdb re-called the multiplex PCR reads, giving one row per CDR3 protein. The table lists approximately 250,000 distinct CDR3 sequences, approximately 23% of them singletons. Material: blood. The receptors stem from a woman in her thirties or forties with Graves' ophthalmopathy. Each CDR3 is given with its conserved first and last residue. A D gene is named only where the DNA matches it firmly. For some rows the clone size is stated as once, few or many, or as a class when expanded; others skip it.

size: few
J: TRBJ2-5
D: TRBD1
V: TRBV6-5
CDR3: CASSYGTGRYQETQYF
DNA: TGTGCCAGCAGTTACGGGACAGGGAGGTACCAAGAGACCCAGTACTTC

size: -
J: TRBJ1-5
D: TRBD1
V: TRBV6-1
CDR3: CASSRGTARQPQHF
DNA: TGTGCCAGCAGCCGCGGGACAGCAAGGCAGCCCCAGCATTTT

size: many
J: TRBJ2-7
D: -
V: TRBV28
CDR3: CASSLTGSLYEQYF
DNA: TGTGCCAGCAGTTTAACCGGGAGCCTCTACGAGCAGTACTTC

size: -
J: TRBJ1-2
D: -
V: TRBV20-1
CDR3: CSAADRSGSNYGYTF
DNA: TGCAGTGCAGCGGACAGATCAGGATCCAACTATGGCTACACCTTC

size: -
J: TRBJ1-1
D: -
V: TRBV28
CDR3: CASSFISNTEAFF
DNA: TGTGCCAGCAGTTTCATATCGAACACTGAAGCTTTCTTT

size: many
J: TRBJ1-6
D: -
V: TRBV11-2
CDR3: CASSLDGRGSSPLHF
DNA: TGTGCCAGCAGCTTAGATGGCAGGGGAAGTTCACCCCTCCACTTT

size: many
J: TRBJ1-1
D: -
V: TRBV28
CDR3: CASSPRWTLNTEAFF
DNA: TGTGCCAGCAGTCCTCGGTGGACACTGAACACTGAAGCTTTCTTT

size: many
J: TRBJ2-5
D: -
V: TRBV3-2
CDR3: CASSLRASGARKETQYF
DNA: TGTGCCAGCAGCCTACGGGCTAGCGGAGCCCGGAAAGAGACCCAGTACTTC

size: many
J: TRBJ2-5
D: -
V: TRBV29-1
CDR3: CSAVALGGQETQYF
DNA: TGCAGCGCTGTTGCCCTGGGTGGCCAAGAGACCCAGTACTTC

size: many
J: TRBJ1-1
D: -
V: TRBV28
CDR3: CASSFESTPSTEAFF
DNA: TGTGCCAGCAGTTTTGAGTCGACGCCGAGCACTGAAGCTTTCTTT

size: many
J: TRBJ2-7
D: TRBD2
V: TRBV19
CDR3: CASSPLAGPREQYF
DNA: TGTGCCAGTAGCCCATTAGCGGGACCTCGCGAGCAGTACTTC

size: many
J: TRBJ2-5
D: -
V: TRBV7-2
CDR3: CASSLEDWRGTQYF
DNA: TGTGCCAGCAGCTTAGAGGACTGGCGAGGGACCCAGTACTTC

size: -
J: TRBJ2-7
D: -
V: TRBV6-1
CDR3: CASSLRTNTVLSYEQYF
DNA: TGTGCCAGCAGTCTCCGGACAAACACCGTTCTATCCTACGAGCAGTACTTC

size: many
J: TRBJ1-2
D: -
V: TRBV30
CDR3: CAFSGVHGYTF
DNA: TGTGCCTTCTCGGGAGTGCACGGCTACACCTTC

size: many
J: TRBJ2-6
D: -
V: TRBV6-5
CDR3: CATKSVPPGANVLTF
DNA: TGTGCCACCAAATCCGTTCCTCCTGGGGCCAACGTCCTGACTTTC

size: many
J: TRBJ2-4
D: -
V: TRBV12-3/TRBV12-4
CDR3: CASSFPGDIQYF
DNA: TGTGCCAGCAGTTTCCCAGGGGACATTCAGTACTTC